This entry features one T cell receptor beta chain sequence. This record belongs to a study of T cells in Graves' hyperthyroidism and ophthalmopathy. This CDR3 comprises 15 residues. Germline CDR1 SNHLY, CDR2 FYNNEI. V shed 5 bases and J shed 1 base, with 15 bases lying between them. RNA transcripts provided the source from which TCR beta CDR3 regions were amplified. Using the HTBI primer set, a first-round RT-PCR was run on the TCR CDR3. TCRdb re-analysed the multiplex PCR reads in MiXCR, keeping a single row per CDR3 protein. The top ten hold 3.5% to 4.5% of the sample, which has approximately 610,000 distinct CDR3 sequences, roughly 14% seen once.

The clonotype was recovered from a woman aged 40 to 50 with Graves' ophthalmopathy. Material for sequencing was blood. The chain uses TRBV2 and TRBJ2-7; a weak D match, TRBD2 (5 bases). The CDR3 DNA is TGTGCCAGCAGTACCCTGGACGGGAAATCCTACGAGCAGTACTTC. Its translation: CASSTLDGKSYEQYF. Complete variable domain (other parts from reference TRBV2 and TRBJ2-7): EPEVTQTPSHQVTQMGQEVILRCVPISNHLYFYWYRQILGQKVEFLVSFYNNEISEKSEIFDDQFSVERPDGSNFTLKIRSTKLEDSAMYFCASSTLDGKSYEQYFGPGTRLTVT.